This T cell receptor beta chain was obtained from a study of T cell repertoires in cytomegalovirus infection. Looking at the study overall: Use of recently identified HLA-C-restricted and well-studied HLA-B-restricted CMV epitopes was part of the study. Based on public TCR beta signatures, there were indications of CMV infection and of a matching HLA type.

Points on this clonotype: What it binds is unknown.

TCRdb used MiXCR to reprocess the reads, holding one entry per CDR3 protein. The sample includes 900,000 to 950,000 distinct CDR3 sequences, around 29% of them seen just once. This CDR3 is 14 amino acids long. V lost 7 bases and J 2 bases, leaving 14 bases between the germline ends. CDR1 SEHNR and CDR2 FQNEAQ come from the germline V gene (reference sequence). Findings and limits, study-wide: Clonotypes of TCR beta that were HLA-C-restricted and CMV-specific dominated the ex vivo response.

The sequences come from cultured CD8+ T cells from PBMCs, collected from culture after CMV antigen stimulation. The chain has TRBV7-9 and TRBJ2-5; TRBD1 might be the D (6 bases). The origin of this receptor is a human donor in good health (CMV status not recorded). Some clones in this sample may be carry-over from other donors' samples. The CDR3 nucleotides are TGTGCCAGCAACGTAGGACAGAGACAAGAGACCCAGTACTTC. Protein sequence: CASNVGQRQETQYF.